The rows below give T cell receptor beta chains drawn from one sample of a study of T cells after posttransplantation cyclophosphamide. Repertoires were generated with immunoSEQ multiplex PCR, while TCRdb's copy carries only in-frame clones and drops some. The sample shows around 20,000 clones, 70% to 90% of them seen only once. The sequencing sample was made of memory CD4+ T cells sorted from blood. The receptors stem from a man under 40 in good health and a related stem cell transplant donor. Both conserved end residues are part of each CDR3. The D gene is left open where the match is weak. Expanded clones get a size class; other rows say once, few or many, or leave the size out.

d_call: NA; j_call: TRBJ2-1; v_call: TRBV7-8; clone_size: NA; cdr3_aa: CASSLLVSGSSYNEQFF; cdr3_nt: TGTGCCAGCAGCTTACTGGTTTCTGGGAGCTCCTACAATGAGCAGTTCTTC
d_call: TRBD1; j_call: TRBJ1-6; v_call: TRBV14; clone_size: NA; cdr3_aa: CASSQAQGALHF; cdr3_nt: TGTGCCAGCAGCCAAGCACAGGGGGCCCTCCACTTT
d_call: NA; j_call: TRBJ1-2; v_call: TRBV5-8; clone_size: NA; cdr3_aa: CASSLVWGSDGYTF; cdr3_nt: TGTGCCAGCAGCTTGGTGTGGGGCAGCGATGGCTACACCTTC
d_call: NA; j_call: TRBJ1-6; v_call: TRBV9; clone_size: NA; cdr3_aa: CASSGRGSPLHF; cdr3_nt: TGTGCCAGCAGCGGGCGGGGTTCACCCCTCCACTTT
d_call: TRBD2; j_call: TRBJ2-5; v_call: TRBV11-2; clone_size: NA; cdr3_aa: CASSPGTSGYQETQYF; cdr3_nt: TGTGCCAGCAGCCCCGGGACTAGCGGTTACCAAGAGACCCAGTACTTC
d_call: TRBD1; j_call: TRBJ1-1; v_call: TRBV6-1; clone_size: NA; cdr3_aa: CASSDRQGNAEAFF; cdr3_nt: TGTGCCAGCAGTGACCGACAGGGGAATGCTGAAGCTTTCTTT
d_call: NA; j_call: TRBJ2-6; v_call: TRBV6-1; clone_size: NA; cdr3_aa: CASSDGSGANVLTF; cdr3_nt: TGTGCCAGCAGTGACGGGTCTGGGGCCAACGTCCTGACTTTC
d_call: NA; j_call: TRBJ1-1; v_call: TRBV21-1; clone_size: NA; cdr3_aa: CASSKTDLGNTEAFF; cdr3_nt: TGTGCCAGCAGCAAGACAGACCTGGGGAACACTGAAGCTTTCTTT
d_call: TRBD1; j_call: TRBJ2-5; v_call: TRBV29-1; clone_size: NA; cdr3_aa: CSVVRQGVETQYF; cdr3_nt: TGCAGCGTTGTAAGGCAGGGGGTAGAGACCCAGTACTTC
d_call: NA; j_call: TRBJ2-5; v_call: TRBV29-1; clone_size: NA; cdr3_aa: CSVGVGGEETQYF; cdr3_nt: TGCAGCGTTGGGGTTGGAGGGGAAGAGACCCAGTACTTC
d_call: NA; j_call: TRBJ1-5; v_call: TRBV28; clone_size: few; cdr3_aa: CASSPWDMGANGNQPQHF; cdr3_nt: TGTGCCAGCAGTCCGTGGGACATGGGGGCTAATGGCAATCAGCCCCAGCATTTT
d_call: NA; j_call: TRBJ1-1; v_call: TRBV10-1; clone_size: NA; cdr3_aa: CASSELAGSRTEAFF; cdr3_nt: TGCGCCAGCAGTGAGTTGGCGGGATCACGGACTGAAGCTTTCTTT
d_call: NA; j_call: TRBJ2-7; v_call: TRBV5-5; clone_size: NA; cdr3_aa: CASSLYYEQYF; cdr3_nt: TGTGCCAGCAGCCTGTACTACGAGCAGTACTTC
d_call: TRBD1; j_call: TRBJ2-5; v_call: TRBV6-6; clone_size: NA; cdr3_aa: CASSSLDRVGTQYF; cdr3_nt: TGTGCCAGCAGTTCCTTGGACAGGGTTGGGACCCAGTACTTC
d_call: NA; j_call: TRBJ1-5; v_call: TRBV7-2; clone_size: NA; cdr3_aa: CASSLRASVGGYQPQHF; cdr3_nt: TGTGCCAGCAGCTTAAGGGCAAGTGTAGGGGGTTATCAGCCCCAGCATTTT
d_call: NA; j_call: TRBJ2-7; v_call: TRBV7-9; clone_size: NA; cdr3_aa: CASSLTGTSYEQYF; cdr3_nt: TGTGCCAGCAGCTTAACAGGGACCAGCTACGAGCAGTACTTC
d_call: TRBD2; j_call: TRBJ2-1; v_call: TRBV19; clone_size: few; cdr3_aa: CATVPSGGNEQFF; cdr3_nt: TGTGCCACCGTCCCGAGCGGGGGCAATGAGCAGTTCTTC
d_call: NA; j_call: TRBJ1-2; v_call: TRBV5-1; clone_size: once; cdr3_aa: CASSLNPFYGYTF; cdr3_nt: TGCGCCAGCAGCTTGAACCCTTTCTACGGCTACACCTTC
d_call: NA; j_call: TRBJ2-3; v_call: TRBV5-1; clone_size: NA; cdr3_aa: CASTSGTDTQYF; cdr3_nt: TGCGCCAGCACCTCCGGCACAGATACGCAGTATTTT
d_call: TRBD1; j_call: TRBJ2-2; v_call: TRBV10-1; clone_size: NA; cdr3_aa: CASSEWRQGAQNTGELFF; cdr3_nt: TGCGCCAGCAGTGAGTGGAGACAGGGGGCTCAAAACACCGGGGAGCTGTTTTTT
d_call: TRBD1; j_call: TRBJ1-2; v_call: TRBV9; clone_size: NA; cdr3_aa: CASSQVAGGQGYTF; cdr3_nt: TGTGCCAGCAGCCAAGTCGCAGGGGGCCAAGGCTACACCTTC
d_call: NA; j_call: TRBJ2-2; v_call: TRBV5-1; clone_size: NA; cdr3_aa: CASSLESRATGELFF; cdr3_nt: TGCGCCAGCAGCTTGGAATCCAGGGCCACCGGGGAGCTGTTTTTT
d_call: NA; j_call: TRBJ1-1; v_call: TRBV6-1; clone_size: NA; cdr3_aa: CASSWRSGNTEAFF; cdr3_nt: TGTGCCAGCAGCTGGAGATCGGGGAACACTGAAGCTTTCTTT
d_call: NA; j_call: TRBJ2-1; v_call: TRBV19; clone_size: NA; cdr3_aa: CASSIEVAAVPFF; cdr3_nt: TGTGCCAGTAGTATAGAAGTGGCGGCAGTCCCGTTCTTC
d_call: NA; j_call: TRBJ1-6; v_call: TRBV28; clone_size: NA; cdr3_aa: CACKTGTIDSPLHF; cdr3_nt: TGTGCCTGCAAGACCGGGACAATCGATTCACCCCTCCACTTT
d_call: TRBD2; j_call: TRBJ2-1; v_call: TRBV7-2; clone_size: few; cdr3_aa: CASSRTSGGAIREQFF; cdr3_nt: TGTGCCAGCAGCCGAACTAGCGGGGGGGCCATTAGAGAGCAGTTCTTC
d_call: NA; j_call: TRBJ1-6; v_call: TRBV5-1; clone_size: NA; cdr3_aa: CASSLADNNSPLHF; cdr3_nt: TGCGCCAGCAGCTTGGCAGATAATAATTCACCCCTCCACTTT
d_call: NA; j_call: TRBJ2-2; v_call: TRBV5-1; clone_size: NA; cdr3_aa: CASSFTPGGELFF; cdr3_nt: TGCGCCAGCAGCTTTACCCCAGGGGGGGAGCTGTTTTTT
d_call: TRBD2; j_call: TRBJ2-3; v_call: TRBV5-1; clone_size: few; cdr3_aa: CASSLASGNTDTQYF; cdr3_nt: TGCGCCAGCAGCTTGGCTAGCGGGAACACAGATACGCAGTATTTT
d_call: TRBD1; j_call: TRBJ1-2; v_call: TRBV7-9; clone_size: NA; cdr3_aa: CASSPPAGTGNYGYTF; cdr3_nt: TGTGCCAGCAGCCCTCCCGCCGGGACAGGGAACTATGGCTACACCTTC
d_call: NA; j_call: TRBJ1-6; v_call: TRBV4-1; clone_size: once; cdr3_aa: CASSHRTGNNSPLHF; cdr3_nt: TGCGCCAGCAGCCACAGAACAGGGAATAATTCACCCCTCCACTTT
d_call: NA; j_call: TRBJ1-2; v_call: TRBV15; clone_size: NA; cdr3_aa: CATSTGQSGYGYTF; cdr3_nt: TGTGCCACCAGCACCGGACAGTCCGGTTATGGCTACACCTTC
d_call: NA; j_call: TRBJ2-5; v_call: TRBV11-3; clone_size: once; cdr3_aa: CASSLGLGGQETQYF; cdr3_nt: TGTGCCAGCAGCTTAGGTTTAGGGGGCCAAGAGACCCAGTACTTC
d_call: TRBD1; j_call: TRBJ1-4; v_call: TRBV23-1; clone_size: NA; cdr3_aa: CASSLSGDRVSSNEKLFF; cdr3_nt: TGCGCCAGCAGTCTCTCGGGGGACAGGGTGAGTTCTAATGAAAAACTGTTTTTT
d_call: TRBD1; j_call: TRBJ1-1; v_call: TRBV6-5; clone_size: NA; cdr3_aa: CASSYPDRVGYFF; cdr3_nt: TGTGCCAGCAGTTACCCCGACAGGGTTGGATACTTCTTT
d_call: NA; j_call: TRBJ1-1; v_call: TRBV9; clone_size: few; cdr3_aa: CASSVVEGGTEAFF; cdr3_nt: TGTGCCAGCAGCGTAGTTGAGGGTGGCACTGAAGCTTTCTTT
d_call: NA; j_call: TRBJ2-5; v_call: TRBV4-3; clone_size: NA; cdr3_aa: CASSQDSGLGLETQYF; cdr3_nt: TGCGCCAGCAGCCAAGATTCCGGACTGGGTCTGGAGACCCAGTACTTC
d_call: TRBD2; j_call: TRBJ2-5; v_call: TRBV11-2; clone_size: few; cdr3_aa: CASSLELAGGQAETQYF; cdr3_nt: TGTGCCAGCAGCTTAGAACTAGCGGGGGGGCAGGCGGAGACCCAGTACTTC
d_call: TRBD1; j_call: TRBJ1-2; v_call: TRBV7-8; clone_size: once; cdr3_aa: CASSLGGGAGYGYTF; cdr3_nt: TGTGCCAGCAGCTTAGGAGGGGGCGCCGGCTATGGCTACACCTTC
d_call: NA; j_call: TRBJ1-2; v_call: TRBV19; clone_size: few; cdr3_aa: CASSIGAGAYGYTF; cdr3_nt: TGTGCCAGTAGTATTGGGGCAGGAGCTTATGGCTACACCTTC
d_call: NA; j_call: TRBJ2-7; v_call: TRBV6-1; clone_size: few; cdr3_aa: CASSPGVSYEQYF; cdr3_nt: TGTGCCAGCAGCCCCGGGGTATCCTACGAGCAGTACTTC